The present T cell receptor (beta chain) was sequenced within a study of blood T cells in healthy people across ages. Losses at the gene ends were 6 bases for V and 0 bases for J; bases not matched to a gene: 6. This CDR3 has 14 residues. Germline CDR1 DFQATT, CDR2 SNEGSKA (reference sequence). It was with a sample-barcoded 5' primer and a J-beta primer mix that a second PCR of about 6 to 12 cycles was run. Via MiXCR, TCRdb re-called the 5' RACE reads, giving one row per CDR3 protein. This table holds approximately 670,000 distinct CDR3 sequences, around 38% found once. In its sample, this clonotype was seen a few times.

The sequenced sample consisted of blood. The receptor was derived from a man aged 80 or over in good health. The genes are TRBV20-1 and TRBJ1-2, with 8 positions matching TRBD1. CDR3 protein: CSALDRGANYGYTF. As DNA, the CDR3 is TGCAGTGCCCTCGACAGGGGTGCTAACTATGGCTACACCTTC.